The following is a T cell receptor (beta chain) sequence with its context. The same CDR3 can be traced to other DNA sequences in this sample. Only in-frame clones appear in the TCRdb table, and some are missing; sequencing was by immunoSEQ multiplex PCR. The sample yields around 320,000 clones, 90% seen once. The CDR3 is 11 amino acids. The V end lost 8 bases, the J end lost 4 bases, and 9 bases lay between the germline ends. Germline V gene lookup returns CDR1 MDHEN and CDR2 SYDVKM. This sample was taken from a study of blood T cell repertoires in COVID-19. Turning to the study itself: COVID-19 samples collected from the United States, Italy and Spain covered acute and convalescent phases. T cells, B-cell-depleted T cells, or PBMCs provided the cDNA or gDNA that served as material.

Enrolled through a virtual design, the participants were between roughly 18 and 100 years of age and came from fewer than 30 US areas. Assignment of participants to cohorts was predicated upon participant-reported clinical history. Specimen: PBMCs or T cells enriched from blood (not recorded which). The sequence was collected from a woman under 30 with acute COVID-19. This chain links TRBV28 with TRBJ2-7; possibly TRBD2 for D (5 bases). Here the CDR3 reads CASSGRYEQYF. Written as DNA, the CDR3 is TGTGCCAGCTCGGGAAGATACGAGCAGTACTTC.